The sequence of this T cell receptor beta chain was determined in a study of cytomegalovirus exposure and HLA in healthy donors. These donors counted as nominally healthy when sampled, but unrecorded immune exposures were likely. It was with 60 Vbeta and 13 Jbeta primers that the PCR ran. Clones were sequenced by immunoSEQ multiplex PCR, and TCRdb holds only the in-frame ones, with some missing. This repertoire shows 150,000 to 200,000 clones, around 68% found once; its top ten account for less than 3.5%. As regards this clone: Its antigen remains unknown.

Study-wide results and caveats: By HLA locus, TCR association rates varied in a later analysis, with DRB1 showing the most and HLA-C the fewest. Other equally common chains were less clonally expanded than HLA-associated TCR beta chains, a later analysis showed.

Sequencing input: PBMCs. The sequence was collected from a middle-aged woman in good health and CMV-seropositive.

DNA of the CDR3: TGCGCCAGCAGCCAAGATCTGAGGCGGATCGACTCGCCCGAGCAGTACTTC. Translating it yields CASSQDLRRIDSPEQYF. The chain links TRBV4-1 to TRBJ2-7; D is unclear. The CDR3 is 17 amino acids. V lost 0 bases and J 6 bases, leaving 21 bases between the germline ends. Germline CDR1 MGHRA, CDR2 YSYEKL.